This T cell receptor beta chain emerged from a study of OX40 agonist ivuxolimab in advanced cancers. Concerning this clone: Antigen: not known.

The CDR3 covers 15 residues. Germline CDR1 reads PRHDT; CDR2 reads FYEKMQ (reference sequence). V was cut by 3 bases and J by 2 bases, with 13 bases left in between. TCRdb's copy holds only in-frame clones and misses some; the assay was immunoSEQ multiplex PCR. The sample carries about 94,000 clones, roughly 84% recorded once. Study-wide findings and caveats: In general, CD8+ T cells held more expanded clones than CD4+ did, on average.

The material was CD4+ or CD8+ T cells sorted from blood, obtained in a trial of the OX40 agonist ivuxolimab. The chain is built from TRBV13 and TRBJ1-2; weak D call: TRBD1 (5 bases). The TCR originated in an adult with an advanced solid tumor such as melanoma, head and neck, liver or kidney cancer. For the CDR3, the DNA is TGTGCCAGCAGCTTCGATCGACAGCCAAACTATGGCTACACCTTC. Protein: CASSFDRQPNYGYTF. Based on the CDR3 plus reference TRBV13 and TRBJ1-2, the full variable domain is AAGVIQSPRHLIKEKRETATLKCYPIPRHDTVYWYQQGPGQDPQFLISFYEKMQSDKGSIPDRFSAQQFSDYHSELNMSSLELGDSALYFCASSFDRQPNYGYTFGSGTRLTVV.